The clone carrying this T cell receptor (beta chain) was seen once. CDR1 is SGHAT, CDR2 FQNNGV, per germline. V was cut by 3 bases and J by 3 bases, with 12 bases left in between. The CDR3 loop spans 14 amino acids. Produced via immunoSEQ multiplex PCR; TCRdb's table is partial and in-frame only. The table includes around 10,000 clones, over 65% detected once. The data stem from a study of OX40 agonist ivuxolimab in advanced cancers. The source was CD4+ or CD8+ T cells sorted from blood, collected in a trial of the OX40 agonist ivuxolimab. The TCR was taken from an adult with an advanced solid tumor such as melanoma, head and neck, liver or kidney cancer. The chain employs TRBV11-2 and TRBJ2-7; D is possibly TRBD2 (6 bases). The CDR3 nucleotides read TGTGCCAGCAGCTTGGGGGGACCCAACTACGAGCAGTACTTC. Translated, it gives CASSLGGPNYEQYF.